This is a list of T cell receptor beta chains from one sample in a study of blood T cell repertoires in COVID-19. Assay: immunoSEQ multiplex PCR; the TCRdb copy retains only in-frame clones and omits some. The top ten clones hold around 9.5% of a sample with approximately 140,000 clones, around 84% of them seen once. The material sequenced was peripheral blood. These receptors all come from a man in his thirties or forties with COVID-19, enrolled during active disease. CDR3s include the opening cysteine and the closing phenylalanine or tryptophan. A D gene is named only where the DNA matches it firmly. Clone size is shown for a subset of rows, as once, few, many or a class of expanded clone.

clone_size: NA; j_call: TRBJ2-7; v_call: TRBV30; d_call: NA; cdr3_aa: CAWSVQGHNYEQYF; cdr3_nt: TGTGCCTGGAGTGTACAGGGACACAACTACGAGCAGTACTTC
clone_size: NA; j_call: TRBJ2-3; v_call: TRBV6-5; d_call: NA; cdr3_aa: CASRASGSDTQYF; cdr3_nt: TGTGCCAGCAGAGCTTCAGGGTCAGATACGCAGTATTTT
clone_size: many; j_call: TRBJ1-5; v_call: TRBV5-8; d_call: TRBD1; cdr3_aa: CASSSGTGSNQPQHF; cdr3_nt: TGTGCCAGCAGCTCCGGGACAGGGAGCAATCAGCCCCAGCATTTT
clone_size: NA; j_call: TRBJ1-1; v_call: TRBV9; d_call: NA; cdr3_aa: CASSPGGEMNTEAFF; cdr3_nt: TGTGCCAGCAGCCCAGGAGGGGAGATGAACACTGAAGCTTTCTTT
clone_size: NA; j_call: TRBJ2-1; v_call: TRBV24-1; d_call: NA; cdr3_aa: CATRAGTGHDEQFF; cdr3_nt: TGTGCCACCAGAGCAGGGACTGGCCACGATGAGCAGTTCTTC
clone_size: NA; j_call: TRBJ1-4; v_call: TRBV18; d_call: TRBD1; cdr3_aa: CASSQGQGDNEKLFF; cdr3_nt: TGTGCCAGCTCCCAGGGACAGGGGGATAATGAAAAACTGTTTTTT
clone_size: NA; j_call: TRBJ1-1; v_call: TRBV10-3; d_call: NA; cdr3_aa: CAISEGREAVTEAFF; cdr3_nt: TGTGCCATCAGTGAGGGGAGGGAGGCAGTCACTGAAGCTTTCTTT
clone_size: NA; j_call: TRBJ1-5; v_call: TRBV3-1/TRBV3-2; d_call: NA; cdr3_aa: CASSQGEFYQPQHF; cdr3_nt: TGTGCCAGCAGCCAAGGAGAGTTTTATCAGCCCCAGCATTTT
clone_size: few; j_call: TRBJ1-2; v_call: TRBV2; d_call: NA; cdr3_aa: CATSLGANNGYTF; cdr3_nt: TGTGCCACTTCTCTAGGGGCCAACAATGGCTACACCTTC
clone_size: NA; j_call: TRBJ1-5; v_call: TRBV3-1/TRBV3-2; d_call: NA; cdr3_aa: CASSQGRAHQPQHF; cdr3_nt: TGTGCCAGCAGCCAAGGCAGGGCCCATCAGCCCCAGCATTTT
clone_size: NA; j_call: TRBJ1-1; v_call: TRBV30; d_call: NA; cdr3_aa: CAWRVGREAFF; cdr3_nt: TGTGCCTGGAGGGTGGGGCGTGAAGCTTTCTTT
clone_size: once; j_call: TRBJ2-3; v_call: TRBV5-6; d_call: TRBD2; cdr3_aa: CASSLELAGALATDTQYF; cdr3_nt: TGTGCCAGCAGCTTGGAACTAGCGGGGGCGCTGGCGACAGATACGCAGTATTTT
clone_size: NA; j_call: TRBJ1-2; v_call: TRBV6-6; d_call: NA; cdr3_aa: CASSYSDSIYGYTF; cdr3_nt: TGTGCCAGCAGTTACTCGGACAGTATCTATGGCTACACCTTC
clone_size: NA; j_call: TRBJ2-3; v_call: TRBV5-1; d_call: NA; cdr3_aa: CASSPTWRGRGDTQYF; cdr3_nt: TGCGCCAGCAGCCCCACATGGCGGGGGCGGGGAGATACGCAGTATTTT
clone_size: NA; j_call: TRBJ1-1; v_call: TRBV12-3/TRBV12-4; d_call: NA; cdr3_aa: CASSLNGSPRAFF; cdr3_nt: TGTGCCAGCAGTTTAAACGGCAGCCCCAGGGCTTTCTTT
clone_size: NA; j_call: TRBJ2-5; v_call: TRBV18; d_call: NA; cdr3_aa: CASSSGETQYF; cdr3_nt: TGTGCCAGCTCTTCCGGGGAGACCCAGTACTTC
clone_size: NA; j_call: TRBJ1-2; v_call: TRBV2; d_call: TRBD1; cdr3_aa: CASSKDRVSGYTF; cdr3_nt: TGTGCCAGCAGTAAGGACAGGGTTAGCGGCTACACCTTC
clone_size: NA; j_call: TRBJ1-5; v_call: TRBV6-5; d_call: TRBD1; cdr3_aa: CASRTTGEGNQPQHF; cdr3_nt: TGTGCCAGCAGGACCACAGGGGAGGGCAATCAGCCCCAGCATTTT
clone_size: NA; j_call: TRBJ2-3; v_call: TRBV14; d_call: TRBD2; cdr3_aa: CASSSRGLAYTDTQYF; cdr3_nt: TGTGCCAGCAGCTCCCGGGGACTAGCGTACACAGATACGCAGTATTTT
clone_size: NA; j_call: TRBJ1-2; v_call: TRBV19; d_call: NA; cdr3_aa: CAAGRRSNYGYTF; cdr3_nt: TGTGCCGCGGGGAGGCGTTCTAACTATGGCTACACCTTC
clone_size: NA; j_call: TRBJ1-6; v_call: TRBV3-1/TRBV3-2; d_call: NA; cdr3_aa: CASSQGPGGNSPLHF; cdr3_nt: TGTGCCAGCAGCCAAGGTCCGGGGGGGAATTCACCCCTCCACTTT
clone_size: NA; j_call: TRBJ2-2; v_call: TRBV24-1; d_call: TRBD2; cdr3_aa: CATSGGGLTTGELFF; cdr3_nt: TGTGCCACCAGTGGGGGGGGACTCACCACCGGGGAGCTGTTTTTT
clone_size: NA; j_call: TRBJ1-3; v_call: TRBV4-1; d_call: NA; cdr3_aa: CASSQQGTGNTIYF; cdr3_nt: TGCGCCAGCAGCCAACAGGGGACAGGAAACACCATATATTTT
clone_size: NA; j_call: TRBJ2-1; v_call: TRBV7-2; d_call: TRBD1; cdr3_aa: CASSLGRTGSYNEQFF; cdr3_nt: TGTGCCAGCAGCTTAGGGAGGACAGGTTCGTACAATGAGCAGTTCTTC
clone_size: NA; j_call: TRBJ2-1; v_call: TRBV29-1; d_call: TRBD1; cdr3_aa: CSVPGQLSFSSYNEQFF; cdr3_nt: TGCAGCGTTCCGGGACAGCTGTCTTTTAGCTCCTACAATGAGCAGTTCTTC
clone_size: NA; j_call: TRBJ1-1; v_call: TRBV21-1; d_call: NA; cdr3_aa: CASSKYGQGENTEAFF; cdr3_nt: TGTGCCAGCAGCAAGTACGGACAGGGGGAAAACACTGAAGCTTTCTTT
clone_size: NA; j_call: TRBJ1-2; v_call: TRBV9; d_call: NA; cdr3_aa: CASSRSGTPDEGYTF; cdr3_nt: TGTGCCAGCAGCAGATCCGGGACACCCGACGAAGGCTACACCTTC
clone_size: NA; j_call: TRBJ2-7; v_call: TRBV28; d_call: NA; cdr3_aa: CASSLALGQSSYEQYF; cdr3_nt: TGTGCCAGCAGTCTCGCCTTAGGACAGAGCTCCTACGAGCAGTACTTC
clone_size: NA; j_call: TRBJ2-7; v_call: TRBV10-2; d_call: TRBD1; cdr3_aa: CASSWTGSYEQYF; cdr3_nt: TGCGCCAGCAGTTGGACAGGTTCCTACGAGCAGTACTTC
clone_size: NA; j_call: TRBJ2-1; v_call: TRBV6-2/TRBV6-3; d_call: TRBD2; cdr3_aa: CASSYRGTSGRRQFF; cdr3_nt: TGTGCCAGCAGTTACCGGGGGACTAGCGGGAGAAGGCAGTTCTTC
clone_size: NA; j_call: TRBJ2-3; v_call: TRBV9; d_call: TRBD2; cdr3_aa: CASSGQLAGDSNTQYF; cdr3_nt: TGTGCCAGCAGCGGGCAACTAGCGGGAGACAGTAATACGCAGTATTTT
clone_size: NA; j_call: TRBJ2-7; v_call: TRBV18; d_call: TRBD2; cdr3_aa: CASSLAGGSYEQYF; cdr3_nt: TGTGCCAGCTCATTAGCGGGAGGTTCCTACGAGCAGTACTTC
clone_size: NA; j_call: TRBJ2-7; v_call: TRBV10-3; d_call: NA; cdr3_aa: CAIAGGSVSYEQYF; cdr3_nt: TGTGCCATCGCAGGGGGGAGTGTGTCCTACGAGCAGTACTTC
clone_size: NA; j_call: TRBJ2-3; v_call: TRBV7-8; d_call: NA; cdr3_aa: CASSTQPPGADTQYF; cdr3_nt: TGTGCCAGCAGCACACAACCCCCAGGGGCAGATACGCAGTATTTT
clone_size: once; j_call: TRBJ1-1; v_call: TRBV6-6; d_call: NA; cdr3_aa: CASSPRGAGTEAFF; cdr3_nt: TGTGCCAGCAGCCCCCGGGGGGCAGGGACTGAAGCTTTCTTT
clone_size: once; j_call: TRBJ2-3; v_call: TRBV4-3; d_call: TRBD2; cdr3_aa: CASSQDTGSGRARTDTQYF; cdr3_nt: TGCGCCAGCAGCCAAGATACGGGTAGCGGGAGGGCCCGCACAGATACGCAGTATTTT
clone_size: NA; j_call: TRBJ1-1; v_call: TRBV9; d_call: NA; cdr3_aa: CASGGENTEAFF; cdr3_nt: TGTGCCAGCGGGGGGGAGAACACTGAAGCTTTCTTT
clone_size: once; j_call: TRBJ2-3; v_call: TRBV4-1; d_call: TRBD2; cdr3_aa: CASSQDELAGGTDTQYF; cdr3_nt: TGCGCCAGCAGCCAAGATGAACTAGCGGGAGGAACAGATACGCAGTATTTT
clone_size: NA; j_call: TRBJ2-2; v_call: TRBV5-1; d_call: NA; cdr3_aa: CASGGMNTGELFF; cdr3_nt: TGCGCTTCCGGGGGAATGAACACCGGGGAGCTGTTTTTT
clone_size: NA; j_call: TRBJ2-2; v_call: TRBV5-6; d_call: NA; cdr3_aa: CASSSAGSAVGELFF; cdr3_nt: TGTGCCAGCAGCTCGGCAGGGTCGGCGGTCGGGGAGCTGTTTTTT
clone_size: NA; j_call: TRBJ2-7; v_call: TRBV20-1; d_call: TRBD2; cdr3_aa: CSASAGGEQYF; cdr3_nt: TGCAGTGCTAGTGCGGGGGGGGAGCAGTACTTC